The 28 T cell receptor beta chains in this list originate from one sample, sequenced in a study of early T cells in non-severe SARS-CoV-2 infection. TCRdb recomputed calls from the 5' RACE reads with MiXCR, one row per CDR3 protein. Here the sample spans roughly 70,000 distinct CDR3 sequences, roughly 18% being singletons. The specimen was whole blood, collected at baseline. Receptors originate from an adult who was a healthcare worker with PCR-confirmed SARS-CoV-2 infection or an uninfected control (not recorded which).

J is TRBJ2-3 and V is TRBV5-5; 8 bases match TRBD1. V shed 4 bases, J shed 4 bases, and the junction held 5 bases outside the gene matches. Germline CDR1 and CDR2: SGHKS and YYEKEE (reference sequence). The CDR3 spans 14 residues. CDR3 residues: CASSDGQGPDTQYF. CDR3 bases: TGTGCCAGCAGCGACGGACAGGGACCAGATACGCAGTATTTT.

This clonotype was seen repeatedly, ten times or more. V is TRBV6-2 or TRBV6-3 and J is TRBJ2-7; D ambiguous. CDR3 size: 13 residues. V lost 2 bases, J lost 7 bases, and 12 bases lay in between. Germline CDR1 reads MNHEY; CDR2 reads SVGEGT. CDR3 region: CASSYDLFREQYF. The CDR3 region has the DNA TGTGCCAGCAGTTACGACCTTTTCCGGGAGCAGTACTTC.

J is TRBJ1-1 and V is TRBV27; a possible D gene is TRBD1 (6 bases). CDR1 MNHEY and CDR2 SMNVEV come from the germline V gene (reference sequence). This CDR3 region has 15 residues. Trimming pared 0 bases from V and 2 bases from J, leaving 10 bases between. DNA of the CDR3: TGTGCCAGCAGTTTATCGGGGGGCGGCAACACTGAAGCTTTCTTT. Protein product: CASSLSGGGNTEAFF.

This rearrangement joins TRBV20-1 to TRBJ2-3, with a tentative D call TRBD1 (6 bases). Germline V gene sequence: CDR1 DFQATT, CDR2 SNEGSKA (reference sequence). This CDR3 is built from 15 residues. With 6 bases removed from V and 0 bases from J, the gap between germline ends came to 16 bases. CDR3 DNA: TGCAGTGCGGGCCTACAGGGAACTAGCACAGATACGCAGTATTTT. Amino acids: CSAGLQGTSTDTQYF.

This clonotype was recorded a few times. The rearrangement links TRBV4-3 to TRBJ1-2; D unclear. CDR3 length equals 15 residues. Germline V gene lookup returns CDR1 LGHNA and CDR2 YSLEER. V dropped 0 bases and J dropped 2 bases, with 10 bases sitting between them. The chain's CDR3 is CASSQDNGRNYGYTF. For the CDR3, the DNA is TGCGCCAGCAGCCAAGATAACGGGAGGAACTATGGCTACACCTTC.

This clonotype was recorded at least ten times. The chain links TRBV5-5 to TRBJ2-1; 7 bases map to TRBD2. The CDR3 extends over 16 amino acids. Germline V lookup: CDR1 SGHKS, CDR2 YYEKEE (reference sequence). Germline trimming cut 1 base from V and 3 bases from J; bases unmatched to any gene: 7. The CDR3 here is CASSLWLADNYNEQFF. For the CDR3, the DNA is TGTGCCAGCAGCTTGTGGCTAGCGGATAACTACAATGAGCAGTTCTTC.

This clonotype was detected a few times. The chain links TRBV3-1 to TRBJ1-2; 12 bases fit TRBD1. Germline CDR1 and CDR2: LGHDT and YNNKEL (reference sequence). Trimming removed 4 bases from V and 4 bases from J; junction bases left unmatched: 10. The CDR3 is made up of 17 amino acids. CDR3 nucleotides: TGTGCCAGCAGCCCGGGACAGGGGGCGTCTAGGGGCTATGGCTACACCTTC. Its protein product is CASSPGQGASRGYGYTF.

This clonotype was picked up many times. The chain joins TRBV14 to TRBJ2-1, with D unclear. The V gene lost 0 bases and the J gene lost 0 bases, with 21 bases spanning the gap. The CDR3 loop spans 20 amino acids. Germline CDR1 reads SGHDN; CDR2 reads FVKESK. The CDR3 spells CASSQEMERRVESSYNEQFF. The CDR3 nucleotides read TGTGCCAGCAGCCAAGAAATGGAACGCCGCGTTGAGAGCTCCTACAATGAGCAGTTCTTC.

The chain is built from TRBV28 and TRBJ1-1; no firm D call. The CDR3 contains 13 residues. In germline, CDR1 is MDHEN, CDR2 SYDVKM. The V end was cut by 3 bases, the J end by 11 bases, with 16 bases between. CDR3 DNA: TGTGCCAGCAGTTTTCTGTCCCCGCCGCGGGCTTTCTTT. Its protein product is CASSFLSPPRAFF.

The chain is built from TRBV12-3 or TRBV12-4 and TRBJ1-5; the D gene is possibly TRBD1 (5 bases). V lost 2 bases to trimming and J lost 1 base, with 9 bases between them. This CDR3 has 15 residues. DNA of the CDR3: TGTGCCAGCAGTTTACAGGGCGTGAGCAATCAGCCCCAGCATTTT. It encodes CASSLQGVSNQPQHF.

The chain is built from TRBV2 and TRBJ2-3; D is unresolved. Looked up from germline, CDR1 is SNHLY and CDR2 is FYNNEI. V shed 4 bases and J shed 3 bases, with 2 bases lying between them. The CDR3 is made up of 11 amino acids. This CDR3 reads CASSVTDTQYF. CDR3 nucleotides: TGTGCCAGCAGTGTGACAGATACGCAGTATTTT.

This clonotype was detected many times. The chain links TRBV20-1 to TRBJ2-6; the D gene is possibly TRBD1 (6 bases). With 4 bases removed from V and 3 bases from J, the gap between germline ends came to 7 bases. The length of the CDR3 is 13 residues. Germline CDR1 DFQATT, CDR2 SNEGSKA (reference sequence). CDR3 coding DNA: TGCAGTGCTACAGGGGATGGGGCCAACGTCCTGACTTTC. Its translation is CSATGDGANVLTF.

This clonotype was recorded many times. The V and J genes are TRBV5-1 and TRBJ1-1; 7 bases align to TRBD1. The CDR3 runs to 13 residues. CDR1 SGHRS and CDR2 YFSETQ come from the germline V gene. J was trimmed by 1 base and V by 7 bases; bases with no gene match: 4. The CDR3 nucleotides read TGCGCCAGCGGACAGGTTCAGAACACTGAAGCTTTCTTT. It translates to CASGQVQNTEAFF.

There are a few counts of this clonotype. The genes are TRBV5-1 and TRBJ2-7; D may be TRBD1 (5 bases). V was cut by 3 bases and J by 3 bases, with 10 bases left in between. Germline CDR1 is SGHRS and CDR2 is YFSETQ. The length of the CDR3 is 13 residues. CDR3 sequence (DNA): TGCGCCAGCAGCTCGACAGCCCTCTACGAGCAGTACTTC. It specifies CASSSTALYEQYF.

This clonotype was seen more than once but under ten times. The J gene is TRBJ2-7, the V gene TRBV20-1; possible D gene TRBD1, 6 bases. In germline, CDR1 is DFQATT, CDR2 SNEGSKA (reference sequence). The CDR3 extends over 14 amino acids. The V end was cut by 5 bases, the J end by 2 bases, with 16 bases between. The CDR3 DNA reads as TGCAGTGCTGAAGACAGGACGATCACCTACGAGCAGTACTTC. Protein sequence: CSAEDRTITYEQYF.

The gene calls are TRBV20-1 and TRBJ1-4, with D possibly TRBD1 on 6 matching bases. Trimming took off 6 bases at V and 2 bases at J, with 16 bases between the two ends. The CDR3 sequence is 15 residues long. CDR1 is DFQATT and CDR2 is SNEGSKA in the germline V gene (reference sequence). CDR3 DNA sequence: TGCAGTGCAGCTCCAGGGGCAAGCACTAATGAAAAACTGTTTTTT. Translated, it gives CSAAPGASTNEKLFF.

The V gene is TRBV18, the J gene TRBJ1-1; D gene uncertain. V gave up 7 bases and J gave up 0 bases, with 9 bases separating them. CDR3 size: 13 residues. Germline CDR1 KGHSH, CDR2 LQKENI. The CDR3: CASFSQMNTEAFF. DNA for the CDR3: TGTGCCAGCTTCTCACAGATGAACACTGAAGCTTTCTTT.

This chain connects TRBV29-1 to TRBJ2-3, with D unresolved. V shed 4 bases and J shed 1 base, with 12 bases lying between them. Germline V lookup: CDR1 SQVTM, CDR2 ANQGSEA. This CDR3 contains 14 residues. The CDR3 DNA reads TGCAGCGTTGGACGGTCGGAAGGCACAGATACGCAGTATTTT. It specifies CSVGRSEGTDTQYF.

This clonotype was counted many times. The chain links TRBV20-1 to TRBJ2-3, with TRBD2 matching over 9 bases. V was pared by 5 bases and J by 2 bases, with 2 bases of the junction left unmatched. Germline V lookup: CDR1 DFQATT, CDR2 SNEGSKA (reference sequence). The CDR3 is made up of 13 amino acids. For the CDR3, the DNA is TGCAGTGCTCCGGGACTAGCCACAGATACGCAGTATTTT. The encoded protein is CSAPGLATDTQYF.

This clonotype appeared once. This chain links TRBV18 with TRBJ1-2; D is ambiguous. Trimming shortened V by 6 bases and J by 5 bases, and 19 bases separated the two germline ends. Germline CDR1 and CDR2: KGHSH and LQKENI. CDR3 length: 15 residues. The CDR3 spells CASSLPSSQTYGYTF. The CDR3 DNA is TGTGCCAGCTCCCTACCAAGCTCACAGACTTATGGCTACACCTTC.

The chain couples TRBV10-3 to TRBJ1-2; D is ambiguous. Germline CDR1 reads ENHRY; CDR2 reads SYGVKD. This CDR3 contains 15 residues. Trimming took off 0 bases at V and 0 bases at J, with 8 bases between the two ends. In nucleotides, the CDR3 is TGTGCCATCAGTGAGTCGGTTACATCTAACTATGGCTACACCTTC. Translated, it gives CAISESVTSNYGYTF.

The chain uses TRBV7-9 and TRBJ2-1; D remains ambiguous. Germline V gene lookup returns CDR1 SEHNR and CDR2 FQNEAQ (reference sequence). This CDR3 comprises 17 residues. Trimming removed 5 bases at V and 5 bases at J, with 22 bases between. This CDR3 reads CASSPPYRLSINNEQFF. CDR3 in DNA: TGTGCCAGCAGCCCACCCTACCGACTTTCGATTAACAATGAGCAGTTCTTC.

This chain links TRBV7-8 with TRBJ1-2; a possible D gene is TRBD1 (6 bases). The CDR3 has 13 amino acids. V was cut by 4 bases and J by 4 bases, with 10 bases left in between. Germline values: CDR1 SGHVS, CDR2 FQNEAQ. As DNA, the CDR3 is TGTGCCAGCAGCTCAAGGGGGGCCTATGGCTACACCTTC. Translation gives CASSSRGAYGYTF.

The chain has TRBV20-1 and TRBJ2-3; 8 positions match TRBD2. This CDR3 comprises 16 residues. From germline, CDR1 is DFQATT and CDR2 SNEGSKA (reference sequence). CDR3 sequence reads: CRAYSGNPSSTDTQYF. CDR3 nucleotides: TGCAGAGCATATAGCGGGAACCCCTCTAGCACAGATACGCAGTATTTT.

The chain joins TRBV5-1 to TRBJ1-3; D gene uncertain. Trimming shortened V by 0 bases and J by 0 bases, and 7 bases separated the two germline ends. From germline, CDR1 is SGHRS and CDR2 YFSETQ. This CDR3 is 15 amino acids long. Here the CDR3 DNA reads TGCGCCAGCAGCTTGGATCCGGACTCTGGAAACACCATATATTTT. Its translation is CASSLDPDSGNTIYF.

The chain is built from TRBV4-3 and TRBJ2-7, with D possibly being TRBD1 (6 bases). Per the germline V gene, CDR1 is LGHNA and CDR2 is YSLEER. Trimming left V 0 bases short and J 0 bases short, with 18 bases between. The CDR3 is 18 amino acids. The CDR3 region is CASSQDLMIGQSSYEQYF. CDR3 sequence (DNA): TGCGCCAGCAGCCAAGACCTCATGATTGGACAGAGCTCCTACGAGCAGTACTTC.

This chain joins TRBV2 and TRBJ1-6; D remains ambiguous. CDR1 and CDR2 from the germline V gene are SNHLY and FYNNEI. Trimming took off 6 bases at V and 0 bases at J, with 24 bases between the two ends. The CDR3 runs to 20 residues. CDR3 region: CASRLSTHFGRSSYNSPLHF. CDR3 sequence (DNA): TGTGCCAGCAGATTATCCACTCATTTTGGAAGAAGCTCCTATAATTCACCCCTCCACTTT. The variable domain in full, with the rest retrieved from reference TRBV2 and TRBJ1-6, is EPEVTQTPSHQVTQMGQEVILRCVPISNHLYFYWYRQILGQKVEFLVSFYNNEISEKSEIFDDQFSVERPDGSNFTLKIRSTKLEDSAMYFCASRLSTHFGRSSYNSPLHFGNGTRLTVT.

This clonotype has ten or more counts. The gene calls are TRBV6-5 and TRBJ1-1, with a tentative D call TRBD1 (6 bases). With 2 bases removed from V and 6 bases from J, the gap between germline ends came to 13 bases. The CDR3 totals 14 residues. CDR1 and CDR2 (germline): MNHEY, SVGAGI. CDR3 region: CASSYIGGKAEAFF. The CDR3, as DNA: TGTGCCAGCAGTTACATTGGGGGCAAGGCTGAAGCTTTCTTT.